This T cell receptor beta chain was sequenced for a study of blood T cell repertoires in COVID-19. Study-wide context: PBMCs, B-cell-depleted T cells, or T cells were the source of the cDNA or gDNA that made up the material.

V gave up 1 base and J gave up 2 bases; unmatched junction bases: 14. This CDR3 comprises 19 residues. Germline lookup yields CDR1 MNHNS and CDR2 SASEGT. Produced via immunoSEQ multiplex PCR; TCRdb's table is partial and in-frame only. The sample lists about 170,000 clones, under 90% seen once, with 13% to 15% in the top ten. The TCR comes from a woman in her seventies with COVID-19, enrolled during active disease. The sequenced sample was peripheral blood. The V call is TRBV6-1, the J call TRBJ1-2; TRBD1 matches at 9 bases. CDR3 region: CASSEDGSSGTGRNYGYTF. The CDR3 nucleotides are TGTGCCAGCAGTGAAGACGGTAGTTCCGGGACAGGGAGGAACTATGGCTACACCTTC.